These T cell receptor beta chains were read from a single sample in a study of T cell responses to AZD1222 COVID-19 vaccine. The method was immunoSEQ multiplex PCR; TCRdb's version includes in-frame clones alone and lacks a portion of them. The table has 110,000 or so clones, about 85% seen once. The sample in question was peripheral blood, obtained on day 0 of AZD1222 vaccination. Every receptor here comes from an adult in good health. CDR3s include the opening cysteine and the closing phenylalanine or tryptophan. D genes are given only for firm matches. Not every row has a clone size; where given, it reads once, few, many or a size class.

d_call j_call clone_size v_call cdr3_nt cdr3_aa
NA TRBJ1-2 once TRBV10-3 TGTGCCATCAGTGAGTCTCGCAGTCCATGGGGCTACACCTTC CAISESRSPWGYTF
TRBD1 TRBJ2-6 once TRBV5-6 TGTGCCAGCAGCCCAACAGGGGCTGGGGCCAACGTCCTGACTTTC CASSPTGAGANVLTF
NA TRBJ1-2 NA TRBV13 TGTGCCAGCAGCACCCGGACAGTCTGGGGCTACACCTTC CASSTRTVWGYTF
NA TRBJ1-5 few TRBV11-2 TGTGCCAGCAGCTTAGAGGGAGGACAGCCCCAGCATTTT CASSLEGGQPQHF
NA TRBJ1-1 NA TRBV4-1 TGCGCCAGCAGCCAAGTGGGCACAGTGTTCGCTTTCTTT CASSQVGTVFAFF
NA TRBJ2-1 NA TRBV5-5 TGTGCCAGCAGCTTGGCCCCGGCCACCGCCTACAATGAGCAGTTCTTC CASSLAPATAYNEQFF
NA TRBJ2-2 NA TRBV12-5 TGTGCTAGTGGTTTGGGACCCGTCGGCGGGGAGCTGTTTTTT CASGLGPVGGELFF
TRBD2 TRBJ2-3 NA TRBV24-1 TGTGCCACCAGTGAAGCTAGCGGGGCCTGGGGAGATACGCAGTATTTT CATSEASGAWGDTQYF
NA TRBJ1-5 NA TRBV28 TGTGCCAGCAGTTTTGGGTGGGGCAATCAGCCCCAGCATTTT CASSFGWGNQPQHF
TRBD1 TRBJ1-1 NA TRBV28 TGTGCCAGCAGTTTAGGCGGGACAGAGAACACTGAAGCTTTCTTT CASSLGGTENTEAFF
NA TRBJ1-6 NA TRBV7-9 TGTGCCAGCAGCGTCCCGACGGCACCTAATTCACCCCTCCACTTT CASSVPTAPNSPLHF
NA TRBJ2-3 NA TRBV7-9 TGTGCCAGCAGCCTCCCTCCGGCCGGGGATACGCAGTATTTT CASSLPPAGDTQYF
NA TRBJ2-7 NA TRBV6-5 TGTGCCAGCAGGGACTTTAGCGAGCAGTACTTC CASRDFSEQYF
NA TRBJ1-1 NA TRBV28 TGTGCCAGCAGTTGGAGGGGCACTGAAGCTTTCTTT CASSWRGTEAFF
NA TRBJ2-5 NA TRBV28 TGTGCCAGCAGCACTAGGGGAGAAGAGACCCAGTACTTC CASSTRGEETQYF
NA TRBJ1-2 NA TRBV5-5 TGTGCCAGCAGCTCCACCAGACAGGTCGGGGACTATGGCTACACCTTC CASSSTRQVGDYGYTF
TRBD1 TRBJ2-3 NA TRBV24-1 TGTGCCACCAGCCACCCCGGGACAGCCGACACAGATACGCAGTATTTT CATSHPGTADTDTQYF
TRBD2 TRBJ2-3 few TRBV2 TGTGCCAGCAGGCCCGGGACTAGCGTCGCAGATACGCAGTATTTT CASRPGTSVADTQYF
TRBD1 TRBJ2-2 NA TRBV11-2 TGTGCCAGCAGCTTAGGGGGGACAGCCACCGGGGAGCTGTTTTTT CASSLGGTATGELFF
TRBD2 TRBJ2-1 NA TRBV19 TGTGCCAGTAGTCCGCAAGCGGGAGGGCTTCAAAGGCAGTTCTTC CASSPQAGGLQRQFF
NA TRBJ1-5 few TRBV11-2 TGTGCCAGCAGCCTAGAGGCCGGCAATCAGCCCCAGCATTTT CASSLEAGNQPQHF
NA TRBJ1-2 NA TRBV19 TGTGCCAGTAGTATTGATTGGGGCAGGGCTAACTATGGCTACACCTTC CASSIDWGRANYGYTF
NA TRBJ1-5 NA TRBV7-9 TGTGCCAGCAGCTTAGGGGTTGGCAGCGACTATAGCAATCAGCCCCAGCATTTT CASSLGVGSDYSNQPQHF
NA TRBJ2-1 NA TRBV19 TGTGCCAGTAGTATAACCCCCAGCCCCTACAATGAGCAGTTCTTC CASSITPSPYNEQFF
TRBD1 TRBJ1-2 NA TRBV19 TGTGCCAGTAGTATCGGGACAGGGAATGGCTACACCTTC CASSIGTGNGYTF
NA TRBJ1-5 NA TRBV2 TGTGCCAGCGGACGCGGGGGAAGGTGGCCCCAGCATTTT CASGRGGRWPQHF
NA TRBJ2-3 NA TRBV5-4 TGTGCCAGCAGCCCGTCGGCAGATACGCAGTATTTT CASSPSADTQYF
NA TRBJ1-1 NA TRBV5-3 TGTGCCAGAAGCTTGGTGTGGCAGGGAGACACTGAAGCTTTCTTT CARSLVWQGDTEAFF
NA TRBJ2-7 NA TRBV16 TGTGCCAGCAGCCAATCACCAGGGTACTACGAGCAGTACTTC CASSQSPGYYEQYF
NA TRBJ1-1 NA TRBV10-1 TGCGCCAGCAGCAAACAGGGTAGTACTGAAGCTTTCTTT CASSKQGSTEAFF
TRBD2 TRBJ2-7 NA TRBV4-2 TGTGCCAGCAGCCAAGGGGCTAGCGGGGGGGACTACGAGCAGTACTTC CASSQGASGGDYEQYF
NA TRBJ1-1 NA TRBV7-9 TGTGCCAGCATAAGACGAGGTTATGAGGCTGAAGCTTTCTTT CASIRRGYEAEAFF
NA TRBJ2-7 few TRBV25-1 TGTGCCAGCAGTGAATTGAACAAACCCTACGAGCAGTACTTC CASSELNKPYEQYF
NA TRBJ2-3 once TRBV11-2 TGTGCCAGCAGCTTAGGGGGTCCTCTCCCCCACACAGATACGCAGTATTTT CASSLGGPLPHTDTQYF
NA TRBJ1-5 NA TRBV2 TGTGCCAGCAGTGAAGTCGGGAGAAATCAGCCCCAGCATTTT CASSEVGRNQPQHF
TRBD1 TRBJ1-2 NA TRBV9 TGTGCCAGCAGCGTAGGCGGACAGGGGAGTAACTATGGCTACACCTTC CASSVGGQGSNYGYTF
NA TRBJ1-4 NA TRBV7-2 TGTGCCAGCAGCTTAGATCCGGGAGTCAATGAAAAACTGTTTTTT CASSLDPGVNEKLFF
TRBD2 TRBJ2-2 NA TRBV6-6 TGTGCCAGCTGTCCGGGAGGGAACGGGGAGCTGTTTTTT CASCPGGNGELFF
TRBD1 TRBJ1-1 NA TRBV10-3 TGTGCCATCAGTGAGTCGAGGGGGCGGACTGAAGCTTTCTTT CAISESRGRTEAFF
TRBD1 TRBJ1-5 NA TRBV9 TGTGCCAGCAGCGCCGGGACAGGCGGCCAGCCCCAGCATTTT CASSAGTGGQPQHF
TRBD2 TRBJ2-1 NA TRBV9 TGTGCCAGCAGCGTCCTAGCGGGGGACTACAATGAGCAGTTCTTC CASSVLAGDYNEQFF
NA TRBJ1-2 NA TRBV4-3 TGCGCCAGCAGCCAAACGACCCTGGGACGGAACTATGGCTACACCTTC CASSQTTLGRNYGYTF
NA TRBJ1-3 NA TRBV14 TGTGCCAGCAGCCAATATGGCCGGAACTCTGGAAACACCATATATTTT CASSQYGRNSGNTIYF
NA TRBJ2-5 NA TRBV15 TGTGCCACCAGCAGAGATCGGGGACCCCAAGAGACCCAGTACTTC CATSRDRGPQETQYF
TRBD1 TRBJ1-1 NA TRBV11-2 TGTGCCAGCAGCGATTGGGACAGAATGAACACTGAAGCTTTCTTT CASSDWDRMNTEAFF
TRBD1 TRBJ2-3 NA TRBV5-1 TGCGCCAGCAGCTGGACAGGGGAGAGCACAGATACGCAGTATTTT CASSWTGESTDTQYF
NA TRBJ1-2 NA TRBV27 TGTGCCAGCAGATCAGACAGGAACTATGGCTACACCTTC CASRSDRNYGYTF
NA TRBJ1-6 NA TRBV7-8 TGTGCCAGCCGCCCCGCGGGGGGGGGCTTGGGGGGAATATCACCCCTCCACTTT CASRPAGGGLGGISPLHF
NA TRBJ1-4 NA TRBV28 TGTGCCAGCAGTTCCAGGGTTACTAATGAAAAACTGTTTTTT CASSSRVTNEKLFF
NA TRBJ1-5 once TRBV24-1 TGTGCCACCAGTCAAAGCAATCAGCCCCAGCATTTT CATSQSNQPQHF
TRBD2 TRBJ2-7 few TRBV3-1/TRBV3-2 TGTGCCAGCAGCTATAGCGGGGGGGCCTTTTACGAGCAGTACTTC CASSYSGGAFYEQYF
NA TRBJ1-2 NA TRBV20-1 TGCAGTACAGGATACTATGGCTACACCTTC CSTGYYGYTF
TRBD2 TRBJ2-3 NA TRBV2 TGTGCCAGCAATTTAGGGTCGGGGGGGTATAGCACAGATACGCAGTATTTT CASNLGSGGYSTDTQYF
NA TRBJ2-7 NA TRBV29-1 TGCAGCGGGGGAGAAGACGAGCAGTACTTC CSGGEDEQYF
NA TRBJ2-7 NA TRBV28 TGTGCCAGTAGTTTATGGCAGGGCGGCAACGAGCAGTACTTC CASSLWQGGNEQYF
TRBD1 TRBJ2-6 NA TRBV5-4 TGTGCCAGCAGCCCGATCCGGGACAGCTACTCTGGGGCCAACGTCCTGACTTTC CASSPIRDSYSGANVLTF
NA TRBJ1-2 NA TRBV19 TGTGCCAGTAGTACCCTCTTTAACTATGGCTACACCTTC CASSTLFNYGYTF